In its sample, the clone carrying this T cell receptor beta chain was seen many times. What it binds is not known. The entry originates in a study of T-cell reconstitution after alpha-beta-depleted transplantation in children. Study outcomes and limitations: T-cell counts and diversity at one year following transplant were attributed mainly to newly produced T cells.

CDR1 is SGHTA, CDR2 FQGNSA, per germline. This CDR3 contains 16 residues. Deletions cut 1 base from V and 5 bases from J, with 18 bases between. Using unique molecular identifiers, the investigators prepared the TCRbeta library. TCRdb passed the PCR reads through MiXCR, listing each CDR3 protein once. The sample lists about 200,000 distinct CDR3 sequences; about 6.6% were seen once. This specimen consisted of PBMCs, obtained before TCRalphabeta/CD19-depleted stem cell transplant. The sequence was obtained from a boy between 2 and 10 years old with acute lymphoblastic leukemia, due to receive a stem cell transplant. V and J are TRBV7-2 and TRBJ2-7, with D possibly matching TRBD2 (7 bases). The CDR3 sequence: CASSLVGGGPLDEQYF. The CDR3 coding sequence is TGTGCCAGCAGCTTAGTAGGGGGGGGTCCTCTCGACGAGCAGTACTTC.